This TCR beta chain was profiled in a study of blood T cell repertoires in COVID-19. Study background: Researchers got acute and convalescent COVID-19 samples from the United States, Italy and Spain. Sample material is recorded as cDNA or gDNA derived from T cells, B-cell-depleted T cells, or PBMCs.

As processed by the authors: Nucleated cell counts were estimated from reference gene primer amplification. The protocol was immunoSEQ multiplex PCR, while the TCRdb copy is restricted to in-frame clones and leaves out a portion. Clone size and the V and J calls come from that table; the DNA yielded D and trimming. The top ten hold approximately 6.9% of the sample, which has 150,000 to 200,000 clones, 82% seen once. This clonotype originated in a human donor with acute or convalescent COVID-19. The donor label of this sample is uncertain. Sequencing input: peripheral blood.

The chain's CDR3 is CASSLIGGSDTGELFF. The CDR3, as DNA: TGTGCCAGCAGCTTAATTGGCGGGAGCGACACCGGGGAGCTGTTTTTT. The V call is TRBV11-2, the J call TRBJ2-2, with 7 positions matching TRBD2. V lost 2 bases and J lost 3; bases outside the gene matches: 6. Germline loops: CDR1 SGHAT, CDR2 FQNNGV. CDR3 length: 16 amino acids.